Listed here are 27 T cell receptor beta chains from one sample, sequenced in a study of vaccination effects on CD4 cells after COVID-19. The method was immunoSEQ multiplex PCR; TCRdb's version includes in-frame clones alone and lacks a portion of them. The table shows about 64,000 clones, with 72% occurring only once. These receptors' antigens are unknown. Subsequent to about 10 days of culture, CD4+ T cells were isolated. Here the sequenced sample was CD4+ T cells from PBMCs cultured without peptide, taken before COVID-19 vaccination. Every receptor here comes from a human donor who had a prior SARS-CoV-2 infection.

This clone was seen only once. The V and J genes are TRBV19 and TRBJ1-3; possibly TRBD1 for D (5 bases). Germline assignment: CDR1 LNHDA and CDR2 SQIVND (reference sequence). Between the trimmed V and J ends, which lost 6 bases and 0 bases, there was a span of 12 bases. This CDR3 has 15 residues. CDR3 loop: CASSWQGDSGNTIYF. In DNA form, the CDR3 reads TGTGCCAGTAGCTGGCAGGGCGACTCTGGAAACACCATATATTTT.

The chain joins TRBV10-3 to TRBJ1-2; D is perhaps TRBD1 (6 bases). From germline, CDR1 is ENHRY and CDR2 SYGVKD. Trimming took off 4 bases at V and 8 bases at J, with 17 bases between the two ends. The CDR3 contains 14 residues. This chain's CDR3 is CAISALTGPRGYTF. In DNA form, the CDR3 reads TGTGCCATCAGTGCCCTCACAGGGCCTCGCGGCTACACCTTC.

This clone was seen once. This chain connects TRBV4-3 to TRBJ2-2, with no clear D. Germline CDR1 LGHNA, CDR2 YSLEER. The CDR3 spans 16 residues. V was clipped by 0 bases and J by 1 base, with 9 bases between them. CDR3: CASSQESTKNTGELFF. The CDR3 nucleotides read TGCGCCAGCAGCCAAGAGTCGACAAAGAACACCGGGGAGCTGTTTTTT.

In regard to this clone: In the same sample, other DNA sequences code for this CDR3. This chain joins TRBV12-3 or TRBV12-4 and TRBJ1-6; D perhaps matches TRBD1 (5 bases). The CDR3 is 12 amino acids. With 3 bases removed from V and 10 bases from J, the gap between germline ends came to 7 bases. The CDR3 DNA reads TGTGCCAGCAGTTTCTGGGGGTCACCCCTCCACTTT. This encodes CASSFWGSPLHF.

This chain joins TRBV24-1 and TRBJ1-3; possibly TRBD1 for D (6 bases). The CDR3 sequence is 15 residues long. The germline gives CDR1 KGHDR, CDR2 SFDVKD. The ends were cut back, 3 bases at V and 1 base at J, with 9 bases in the middle. The CDR3 coding sequence is TGTGCCACCAGTGATCCCAGGGGTTCTGGAAACACCATATATTTT. This gives the protein CATSDPRGSGNTIYF.

V is TRBV6-2 or TRBV6-3 and J is TRBJ2-3, with 8 positions matching TRBD2. Losses at the gene ends were 5 bases for V and 4 bases for J; bases not matched to a gene: 5. This CDR3 has 14 amino acids. Germline V gene lookup returns CDR1 MNHEY and CDR2 SVGEGT. The CDR3 DNA reads TGTGCCAGCAGTCAAGGACTAGCAGCAGATACGCAGTATTTT. Protein sequence: CASSQGLAADTQYF.

This clone was detected only a few times. The rearrangement joins TRBV14 to TRBJ2-7; D is uncertain. CDR3 size: 14 residues. Germline CDR1 SGHDN, CDR2 FVKESK. Trimming cost V 3 bases and J 1 base, with 10 bases left between them. This chain's CDR3 is CASSHWRSSYEQYF. The DNA of the CDR3 is TGTGCCAGCAGCCATTGGCGCAGTTCCTACGAGCAGTACTTC.

The V and J genes are TRBV10-3 and TRBJ2-5, with no clear D. CDR3 size: 13 residues. V lost 7 bases and J lost 5, with 14 bases in between. CDR1 and CDR2 (germline): ENHRY, SYGVKD. The CDR3 is CAIKAGFEETQYF. In DNA form, the CDR3 reads TGTGCCATCAAGGCCGGTTTTGAGGAGACCCAGTACTTC.

In its sample, this clone was seen once. The V call is TRBV25-1, the J call TRBJ1-1, with D uncertain. V was trimmed by 2 bases and J by 3 bases, leaving 7 bases between them. The length of the CDR3 is 13 residues. Germline values: CDR1 MGHDK, CDR2 SYGVNS. CDR3 loop: CASSEGSYTEAFF. The DNA of the CDR3 is TGTGCCAGCAGTGAAGGCAGCTACACTGAAGCTTTCTTT.

The V and J genes are TRBV2 and TRBJ1-2, with 7 bases lining up with TRBD1. This CDR3 has 13 amino acids. With V trimmed by 6 bases and J by 2 bases, 3 bases remained unmatched. In germline, CDR1 is SNHLY, CDR2 FYNNEI. CDR3: CASSTTGNYGYTF. DNA for the CDR3: TGTGCCAGCAGCACGACAGGGAACTATGGCTACACCTTC.

This chain links TRBV2 with TRBJ2-7; a possible D gene is TRBD2 (6 bases). CDR3 length: 12 amino acids. Germline CDR1 reads SNHLY; CDR2 reads FYNNEI. The V and J ends lost 5 bases and 3 bases respectively, with 8 bases between them. The CDR3 sequence is CASSTDYYEQYF. CDR3 nucleotides: TGTGCCAGCAGTACGGACTACTACGAGCAGTACTTC.

The chain joins TRBV2 to TRBJ2-1; 7 bases are a match to TRBD1. In germline, CDR1 is SNHLY, CDR2 FYNNEI. Trimming removed 3 bases from V and 4 bases from J; junction bases left unmatched: 6. The length of the CDR3 is 15 residues. The DNA for the CDR3 is TGTGCCAGCAGTGAGGACGGGACAGATTACAATGAGCAGTTCTTC. This translates into CASSEDGTDYNEQFF.

This chain uses TRBV5-6 with TRBJ2-7; 9 bases are shared with TRBD2. The CDR3 is 19 amino acids. V lost 3 bases, J lost 1 base, and 17 bases stayed unmatched. Germline CDR1 is SGHDT and CDR2 is YYEEEE. CDR3 amino acids: CASSYKPPGLSGGSYEQYF. CDR3 coding DNA: TGTGCCAGCAGCTATAAACCCCCAGGTTTGAGCGGGGGGTCCTACGAGCAGTACTTC.

The chain uses TRBV4-3 and TRBJ2-1; D perhaps matches TRBD1 (5 bases). Germline loops: CDR1 LGHNA, CDR2 YSLEER. V was pared by 4 bases and J by 0 bases, with 13 bases between. This CDR3 is built from 16 residues. The CDR3 DNA reads as TGCGCCAGCAGCCCCCCAGGGCTGAGCTCCTACAATGAGCAGTTCTTC. Amino acid sequence: CASSPPGLSSYNEQFF.

The chain joins TRBV4-3 to TRBJ2-5; tentative D call: TRBD1 (5 bases). Trimming took off 3 bases at V and 4 bases at J, with 9 bases between the two ends. This CDR3 spans 13 amino acids. The V gene's germline CDR1 is LGHNA and CDR2 YSLEER. CDR3: CASSQTVLETQYF. In DNA form, the CDR3 reads TGCGCCAGCAGCCAGACAGTCTTAGAGACCCAGTACTTC.

The chain links TRBV2 to TRBJ1-2; D is undetermined. Germline lookup yields CDR1 SNHLY and CDR2 FYNNEI. This CDR3 comprises 14 residues. Trimming took off 3 bases at V and 8 bases at J, with 16 bases between the two ends. Here the CDR3 reads CASSDGRILGGYTF. The CDR3 nucleotides are TGTGCCAGCAGTGACGGGCGGATTCTAGGGGGCTACACCTTC.

The J gene is TRBJ2-5, the V gene TRBV10-3; TRBD1 agrees at 9 bases. Germline loops: CDR1 ENHRY, CDR2 SYGVKD. V shed 2 bases and J 5 bases; nucleotides not matched to a gene: 3. The CDR3 consists of 14 residues. CDR3 coding DNA: TGTGCCATCAGTGAGGGGACAGGGAGGGAGACCCAGTACTTC. Translation gives CAISEGTGRETQYF.

The chain employs TRBV2 and TRBJ1-1; D gene unclear. The CDR3 extends over 12 amino acids. The germline V and J ends were trimmed by 7 bases and 1 base, with 7 bases remaining between them. Looked up from germline, CDR1 is SNHLY and CDR2 is FYNNEI. CDR3 sequence: CASKDGNTEAFF. The CDR3 region has the DNA TGTGCCAGCAAGGACGGGAACACTGAAGCTTTCTTT.

The chain links TRBV6-2 or TRBV6-3 to TRBJ1-5; TRBD1 matches 7 bases. The V gene's germline CDR1 is MNHEY and CDR2 SVGEGT. Trimming cost V 4 bases and J 7 bases; bases outside gene matches: 7. The length of the CDR3 is 14 residues. The CDR3 is CASSLTGDLQPQHF. As DNA, the CDR3 is TGTGCCAGCAGTTTAACAGGGGATTTGCAGCCCCAGCATTTT.

This chain links TRBV7-2 with TRBJ1-3; 7 bases are shared with TRBD1. This CDR3 comprises 14 residues. The junction had 7 bases not matched to a gene; V was cut back by 7 bases and J by 4 bases. Germline values: CDR1 SGHTA, CDR2 FQGNSA. DNA for the CDR3: TGTGCCAGCACTATCGACAGGGAGGGAAACACCATATATTTT. Translating gives CASTIDREGNTIYF.

V gene TRBV6-2 or TRBV6-3 combines with J gene TRBJ2-6; unclear D gene. This CDR3 region has 15 residues. The V end lost 6 bases, the J end lost 1 base, and 10 bases lay between the germline ends. Germline V gene lookup returns CDR1 MNHEY and CDR2 SVGEGT. CDR3 coding DNA: TGTGCCAGCAGCCTTTTATTGTCTGGGGCCAACGTCCTGACTTTC. This encodes CASSLLLSGANVLTF.

V usage is TRBV10-3 and J usage is TRBJ1-1; the D is unclear. The V gene's germline CDR1 is ENHRY and CDR2 SYGVKD. Trimming cost V 2 bases and J 3 bases, with 4 bases left between them. The CDR3 has 12 amino acids. CDR3 coding DNA: TGTGCCATCAGTGAGGGGTACACTGAAGCTTTCTTT. It yields the protein CAISEGYTEAFF.

This chain joins TRBV5-4 and TRBJ2-5, with 7 nucleotides matching TRBD1. The length of the CDR3 is 13 residues. Germline V gives CDR1 SGHNT, CDR2 YYREEE (reference sequence). V lost 4 bases, J lost 2 bases, and 2 bases stayed unmatched. Written as DNA, the CDR3 is TGTGCCAGCAGCCCACAGGGGCAAGAGACCCAGTACTTC. Translation: CASSPQGQETQYF.

J is TRBJ1-2 and V is TRBV3-1 (or the pseudogene TRBV3-2), with unresolved D. Trimming pared 1 base from V and 8 bases from J, leaving 14 bases between. The CDR3 totals 14 residues. Germline values: CDR1 LGHDT, CDR2 YNNKEL (reference sequence). The CDR3 bases are TGTGCCAGCAGCCAAGTGGGAGCCGGAGGCGGCTACACCTTC. Amino acid sequence: CASSQVGAGGGYTF.

The V call is TRBV18, the J call TRBJ1-5; TRBD1 aligns across 8 bases. The CDR3 spans 14 residues. In germline, CDR1 is KGHSH, CDR2 LQKENI. V was pared by 2 bases and J by 7 bases, with 4 bases of the junction left unmatched. In DNA form, the CDR3 reads TGTGCCAGCTCACCAGACAGGGGTGGACAGCCCCAGCATTTT. Protein: CASSPDRGGQPQHF.

This chain links TRBV13 with TRBJ2-7; 16 bases line up with TRBD2. CDR1 and CDR2 from the germline V gene are PRHDT and FYEKMQ (reference sequence). V dropped 4 bases and J dropped 8; count of bases not matched to a gene: 8. CDR3 length: 16 amino acids. CDR3 DNA sequence: TGTGCCAGCAGCTCGGGGGGACTAGCGGGGGGGCTTCAGCAGTACTTC. Amino acids: CASSSGGLAGGLQQYF.

The CDR3 bases are TGTGCCAGCGAGACAGGGGTGAATGAGCAGTTCTTC. Translated: CASETGVNEQFF. The chain links TRBV6-5 to TRBJ2-1; 8 nucleotides agree with TRBD1. The V segment lost 8 bases and the J segment 7 bases; nucleotides outside the gene matches: 4. Germline loops: CDR1 MNHEY, CDR2 SVGAGI. CDR3 length: 12 residues.